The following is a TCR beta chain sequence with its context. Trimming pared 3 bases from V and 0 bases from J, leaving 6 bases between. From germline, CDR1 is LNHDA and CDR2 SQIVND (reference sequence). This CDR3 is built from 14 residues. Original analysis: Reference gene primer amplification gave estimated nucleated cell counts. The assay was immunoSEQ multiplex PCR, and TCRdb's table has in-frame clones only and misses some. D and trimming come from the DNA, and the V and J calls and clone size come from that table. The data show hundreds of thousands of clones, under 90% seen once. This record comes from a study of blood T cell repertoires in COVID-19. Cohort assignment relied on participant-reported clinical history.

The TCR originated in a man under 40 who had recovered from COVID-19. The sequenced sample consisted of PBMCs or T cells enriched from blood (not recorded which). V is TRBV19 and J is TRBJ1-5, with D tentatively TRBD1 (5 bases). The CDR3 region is CASSIGGSNQPQHF. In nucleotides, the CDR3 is TGTGCCAGTAGTATCGGGGGTAGCAATCAGCCCCAGCATTTT. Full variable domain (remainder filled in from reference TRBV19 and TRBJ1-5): DGGITQSPKYLFRKEGQNVTLSCEQNLNHDAMYWYRQDPGQGLRLIYYSQIVNDFQKGDIAEGYSVSREKKESFPLTVTSAQKNPTAFYLCASSIGGSNQPQHFGDGTRLSIL.